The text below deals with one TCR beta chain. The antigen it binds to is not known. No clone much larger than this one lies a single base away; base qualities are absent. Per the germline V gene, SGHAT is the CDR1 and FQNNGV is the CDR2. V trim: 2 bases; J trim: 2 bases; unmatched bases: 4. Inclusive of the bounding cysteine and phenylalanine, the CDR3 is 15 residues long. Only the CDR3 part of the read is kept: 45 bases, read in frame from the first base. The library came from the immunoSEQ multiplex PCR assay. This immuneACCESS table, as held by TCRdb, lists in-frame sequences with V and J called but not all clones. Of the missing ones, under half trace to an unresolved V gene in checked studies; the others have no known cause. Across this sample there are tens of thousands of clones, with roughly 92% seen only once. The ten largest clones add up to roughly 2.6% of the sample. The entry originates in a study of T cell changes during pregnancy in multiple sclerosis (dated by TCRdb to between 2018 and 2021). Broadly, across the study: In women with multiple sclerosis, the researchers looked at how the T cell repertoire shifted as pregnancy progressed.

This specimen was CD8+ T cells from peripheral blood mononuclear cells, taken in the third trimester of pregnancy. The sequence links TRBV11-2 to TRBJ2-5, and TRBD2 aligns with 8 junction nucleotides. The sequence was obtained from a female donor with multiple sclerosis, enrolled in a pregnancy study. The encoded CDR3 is CASSLNSGGQETQYF. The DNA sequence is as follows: TGTGCCAGCAGCTTAAACAGCGGGGGACAAGAGACCCAGTACTTC.